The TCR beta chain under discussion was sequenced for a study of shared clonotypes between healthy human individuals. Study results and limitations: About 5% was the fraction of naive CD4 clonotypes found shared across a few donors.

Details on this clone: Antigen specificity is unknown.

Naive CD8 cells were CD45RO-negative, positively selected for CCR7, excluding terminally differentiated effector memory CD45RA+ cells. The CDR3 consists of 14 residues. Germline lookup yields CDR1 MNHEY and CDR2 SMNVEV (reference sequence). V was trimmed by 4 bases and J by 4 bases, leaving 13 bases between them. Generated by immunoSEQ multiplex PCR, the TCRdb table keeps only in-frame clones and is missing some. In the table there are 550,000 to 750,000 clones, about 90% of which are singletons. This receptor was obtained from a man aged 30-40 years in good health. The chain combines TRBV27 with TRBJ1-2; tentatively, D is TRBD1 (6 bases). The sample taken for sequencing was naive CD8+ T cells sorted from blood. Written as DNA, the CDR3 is TGTGCCAGCAGTTCAGGGGTTCTAGGCTATGGCTACACCTTC. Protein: CASSSGVLGYGYTF.